This TCR beta chain was captured in a study of T cell responses to AZD1222 COVID-19 vaccine. Study-level information: Some second doses came at about 4 weeks and others at about 12 weeks; these were pooled.

V lost 4 bases and J lost 0; bases outside the gene matches: 10. The CDR3 is 17 amino acids. The germline V gene encodes CDR1 SGHNT and CDR2 YYREEE (reference sequence). Study findings and constraints: Sampling that yielded the repertoires occurred only after the peak T cell response.

Regarding this clone: Its antigen is still unknown.

Profiling relied on immunoSEQ multiplex PCR, and the TCRdb table lists in-frame clones only, not all of them. The table records 110,000 or so clones, more than 85% of them present only once. Source: peripheral blood, taken on day 0 of AZD1222 vaccination. The chain couples TRBV5-4 to TRBJ2-7; TRBD2 matches 10 bases. The sequence came from an adult in good health. The CDR3 spells CASSDWGLAGDSYEQYF. The CDR3 DNA reads as TGTGCCAGCAGCGATTGGGGGCTAGCGGGGGACTCCTACGAGCAGTACTTC.